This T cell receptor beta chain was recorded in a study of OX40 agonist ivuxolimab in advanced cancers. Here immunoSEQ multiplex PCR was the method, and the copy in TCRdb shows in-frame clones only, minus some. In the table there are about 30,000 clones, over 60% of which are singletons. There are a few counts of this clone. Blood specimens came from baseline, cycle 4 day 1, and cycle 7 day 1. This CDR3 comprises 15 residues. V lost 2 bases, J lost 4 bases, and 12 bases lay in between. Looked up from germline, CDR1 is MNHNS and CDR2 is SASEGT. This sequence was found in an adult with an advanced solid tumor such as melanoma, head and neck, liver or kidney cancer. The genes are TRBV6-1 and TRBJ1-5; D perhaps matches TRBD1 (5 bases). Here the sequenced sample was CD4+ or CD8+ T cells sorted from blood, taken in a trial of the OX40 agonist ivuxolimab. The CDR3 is CASSEILGGNQPQHF. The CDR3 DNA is TGTGCCAGCAGTGAAATCTTGGGGGGAAATCAGCCCCAGCATTTT.